The 16 T cell receptor beta chains below come from one sample, sequenced in a study of beta chain features in type 1 diabetes. TCRB transcripts that were expressed got sequenced, as all of the isolated RNA had been reverse transcribed. Here immunoSEQ multiplex PCR was the method, and the copy in TCRdb shows in-frame clones only, minus some. The table shows hundreds of thousands of clones, with over 13% occurring only once. Findings and limits, study-wide: When Type 1 diabetes patients were examined, their TCRB CDR3s proved moderately but significantly shorter in all four CD4+ subsets.

Their recognized antigens are unknown. Sequenced material: naive CD4+ T cells from blood. These receptors all come from a man aged 18 to 30 with type 1 diabetes.

The sample holds a few counts of this clone. The CDR3 coding sequence is TGCAGCCCCCGACTCTTGACGTGGCGAGGTGAGCAGTTCTTC. Its protein product is CSPRLLTWRGEQFF. The chain employs TRBV29-1 and TRBJ2-1; D remains unclear. Trimming stripped 8 bases from V and 9 bases from J, with 23 bases between. In germline, CDR1 is SQVTM, CDR2 ANQGSEA. The CDR3 consists of 14 residues.

This clone was observed a few times. The chain carries TRBV19 and TRBJ1-1; maybe TRBD1 (5 bases). CDR3 length equals 13 residues. Germline CDR1 reads LNHDA; CDR2 reads SQIVND (reference sequence). The V gene lost 4 bases and the J gene lost 2 bases, with 8 bases spanning the gap. DNA of the CDR3: TGTGCCAGTAGTACCAGGGAAAACACTGAAGCTTTCTTT. Translated, it gives CASSTRENTEAFF.

This clone was seen a handful of times. This sample includes further DNA sequences coding for the same CDR3. CDR3 loop: CASSEQGSNQPQHF. The CDR3 nucleotides read TGTGCCAGCAGTGAACAGGGAAGCAATCAGCCCCAGCATTTT. The chain couples TRBV2 to TRBJ1-5, with a weak D call TRBD1 (5 bases). The length of the CDR3 is 14 residues. CDR1 and CDR2 from the germline V gene are SNHLY and FYNNEI. V lost 2 bases and J 1 base, leaving 6 bases between the germline ends. The full variable domain, completed using reference TRBV2 and TRBJ1-5, is EPEVTQTPSHQVTQMGQEVILRCVPISNHLYFYWYRQILGQKVEFLVSFYNNEISEKSEIFDDQFSVERPDGSNFTLKIRSTKLEDSAMYFCASSEQGSNQPQHFGDGTRLSIL.

This chain links TRBV7-2 with TRBJ2-2; 10 bases line up with TRBD2. Germline CDR1 is SGHTA and CDR2 is FQGNSA. The CDR3 runs 15 residues. The V segment lost 4 bases and the J segment 4 bases; nucleotides outside the gene matches: 3. CDR3 sequence reads: CASSSLAGATGELFF. CDR3 coding DNA: TGTGCCAGCAGCTCTCTAGCGGGAGCCACCGGGGAGCTGTTTTTT.

This chain joins TRBV7-2 and TRBJ2-1; possible D gene TRBD2, 6 bases. From germline, CDR1 is SGHTA and CDR2 FQGNSA. The CDR3 is 14 residues long. Trimming left V 5 bases short and J 12 bases short, with 20 bases between. In DNA form, the CDR3 reads TGTGCCAGCAGCCCGGGGAGGATTCCCCCAGGGCAGTTCTTC. Protein: CASSPGRIPPGQFF.

This chain links TRBV9 with TRBJ2-1; TRBD2 agrees at 13 bases. The trim removed 3 bases at V and 6 bases at J, leaving 6 bases unmatched. This CDR3 contains 16 residues. Germline V lookup: CDR1 SGDLS, CDR2 YYNGEE. The CDR3 loop reads CASSAPGLAGVNEQFF. The CDR3 coding sequence is TGTGCCAGCAGCGCCCCCGGACTAGCGGGAGTCAATGAGCAGTTCTTC. Full variable domain (missing parts from reference TRBV9 and TRBJ2-1): DSGVTQTPKHLITATGQRVTLRCSPRSGDLSVYWYQQSLDQGLQFLIQYYNGEERAKGNILERFSAQQFPDLHSELNLSSLELGDSALYFCASSAPGLAGVNEQFFGPGTRLTVL.

This clone occurred a few times. The chain links TRBV4-1 to TRBJ1-1; possibly TRBD1 for D (5 bases). The CDR3 contains 18 residues. Trimming took off 7 bases at V and 0 bases at J, with 24 bases between the two ends. Looked up from germline, CDR1 is MGHRA and CDR2 is YSYEKL. This chain's CDR3 is CASTKHPVGTEMNTEAFF. DNA of the CDR3: TGCGCCAGCACCAAGCACCCTGTAGGGACGGAGATGAACACTGAAGCTTTCTTT.

This chain uses TRBV11-2 with TRBJ1-3; D not resolved. The germline CDR1 and CDR2 sequences are SGHAT and FQNNGV. Trimming left V 4 bases short and J 4 bases short, with 14 bases between. The CDR3 has 15 residues. The CDR3 DNA follows: TGTGCCAGCAGCTCACTCCGGGAGCCAGGAAACACCATATATTTT. Translating gives CASSSLREPGNTIYF.

V usage is TRBV28 and J usage is TRBJ2-7; 8 nucleotides align to TRBD1. The J segment lost 0 bases and the V segment lost 4 bases, leaving 8 bases of the junction unmatched. The CDR3 contains 16 residues. The germline gives CDR1 MDHEN, CDR2 SYDVKM. CDR3 nucleotide sequence: TGTGCCAGCAGTTCCTCCGGGACAGGACCCTCCTACGAGCAGTACTTC. The encoded protein is CASSSSGTGPSYEQYF. Drawing the rest from reference TRBV28 and TRBJ2-7, the complete variable domain is DVKVTQSSRYLVKRTGEKVFLECVQDMDHENMFWYRQDPGLGLRLIYFSYDVKMKEKGDIPEGYSVSREKKERFSLILESASTNQTSMYLCASSSSGTGPSYEQYFGPGTRLTVT.

This clone has only a few counts. The gene calls are TRBV6-5 and TRBJ1-1, with a tentative D call TRBD1 (5 bases). This CDR3 is 12 amino acids long. Trimming took 8 bases from V and 4 from J, leaving 11 bases between them. Looked up from germline, CDR1 is MNHEY and CDR2 is SVGAGI. CDR3 in amino acids: CASFVGVTEAFF. The DNA of the CDR3 is TGTGCCAGCTTTGTGGGGGTCACTGAAGCTTTCTTT.

V and J are TRBV27 and TRBJ2-3; D is unclear. This CDR3 is 11 amino acids long. Germline CDR1 MNHEY, CDR2 SMNVEV (reference sequence). V dropped 8 bases and J dropped 0 bases, with 3 bases sitting between them. The chain's CDR3 is CASLSTDTQYF. The CDR3 DNA sequence: TGTGCCAGCCTTAGCACAGATACGCAGTATTTT.

The chain couples TRBV5-4 to TRBJ2-3, with 8 bases that match TRBD1. V dropped 1 base and J dropped 2; count of bases not matched to a gene: 3. Germline CDR1 reads SGHNT; CDR2 reads YYREEE (reference sequence). This CDR3 is 15 amino acids long. The CDR3 is CASSLTGGSTDTQYF. The CDR3 DNA is TGTGCCAGCAGCTTGACAGGGGGATCCACAGATACGCAGTATTTT.

This chain joins TRBV4-2 and TRBJ2-1, with no clear D. This CDR3 has 14 residues. From germline, CDR1 is LGHNA and CDR2 YNFKEQ. Deletions cut 4 bases from V and 8 bases from J, with 15 bases between. The CDR3 DNA reads TGTGCCAGCAGCCCTCTCGGCCATGGGGATGAGCAGTTCTTC. Translating gives CASSPLGHGDEQFF.

The CDR3 nucleotides read TGTGCCAGCAGGGTAGGGCCGCTGGAGACCCAGTACTTC. Translated: CASRVGPLETQYF. The chain has TRBV6-1 and TRBJ2-5; no clear D gene. The V end lost 6 bases, the J end lost 5 bases, and 13 bases lay between the germline ends. The CDR3 contains 13 residues. From germline, CDR1 is MNHNS and CDR2 SASEGT.

The gene calls are TRBV15 and TRBJ2-7; 7 bases are shared with TRBD1. Trimming removed 3 bases from V and 2 bases from J; junction bases left unmatched: 7. The CDR3 runs to 15 residues. Germline CDR1 and CDR2: LNHNV and YYDKDF (reference sequence). Written as DNA, the CDR3 is TGTGCCACCAGCAGGACCGACAGGGTTCCCTACGAGCAGTACTTC. Translating it yields CATSRTDRVPYEQYF.

The rearrangement uses TRBV9 and TRBJ2-1; 11 positions agree with TRBD2. The V gene's germline CDR1 is SGDLS and CDR2 YYNGEE. V lost 0 bases and J lost 7; bases outside the gene matches: 3. The CDR3 has 15 amino acids. CDR3 nucleotides: TGTGCCAGCAGCGTAGAAGTAGCGGGAGGGAATGAGCAGTTCTTC. This encodes CASSVEVAGGNEQFF.